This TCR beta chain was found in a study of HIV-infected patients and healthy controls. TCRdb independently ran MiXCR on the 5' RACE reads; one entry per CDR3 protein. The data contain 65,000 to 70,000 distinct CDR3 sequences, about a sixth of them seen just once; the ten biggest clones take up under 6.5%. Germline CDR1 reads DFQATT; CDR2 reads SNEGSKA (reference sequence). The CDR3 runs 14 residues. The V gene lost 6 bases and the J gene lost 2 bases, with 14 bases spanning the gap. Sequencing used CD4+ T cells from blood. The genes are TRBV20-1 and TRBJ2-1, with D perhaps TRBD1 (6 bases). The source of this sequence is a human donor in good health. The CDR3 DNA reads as TGCAGTGCCAGGGGACCCAGGGCCTACAATGAGCAGTTCTTC. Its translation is CSARGPRAYNEQFF.